What follows are 7 T cell receptor beta chains derived from one specimen sequenced in a study of cytomegalovirus exposure and HLA in healthy donors. PCR employed 60 Vbeta and 13 Jbeta primers. The protocol was immunoSEQ multiplex PCR, while the TCRdb copy is restricted to in-frame clones and leaves out a portion. The sample holds 98,000 or so clones, 76% seen once. The sequenced material came from PBMCs. These receptors were obtained from a man in his forties or fifties in good health and CMV-seronegative.

The chain carries TRBV5-6 and TRBJ2-5, with 9 nucleotides matching TRBD2. The last part of the DNA fits TRBJ2-7 better; the J call may be wrong. CDR3 size: 13 residues. CDR1 SGHDT and CDR2 YYEEEE come from the germline V gene. The CDR3 spells CASGLAGEYEQYF. The CDR3, as DNA: TGTGCCAGCGGATTAGCGGGGGAATACGAGCAGTACTTC.

The chain has TRBV27 and TRBJ2-7; D might be TRBD2 (5 bases). Trimming left V 4 bases short and J 3 bases short, with 22 bases between. The germline CDR1 and CDR2 sequences are MNHEY and SMNVEV (reference sequence). The CDR3 has 17 amino acids. Here the CDR3 reads CASSSRTRVLGSYEQYF. The CDR3 coding sequence is TGTGCCAGCAGTTCCCGTACTCGGGTCCTTGGGAGCTACGAGCAGTACTTC.

This clone has just one count. A read error may produce the germline difference seen at one junction end. The J gene is TRBJ2-5, the V gene TRBV7-9; weak D call: TRBD2 (7 bases). The CDR3 length is 14 residues. From germline, CDR1 is SEHNR and CDR2 FQNEAQ (reference sequence). The chain's CDR3 is CSSSQGGGYETQYF. CDR3 in DNA: TGTTCCAGCAGCCAAGGGGGGGGCTACGAGACCCAGTACTTC.

V and J are TRBV7-9 and TRBJ2-7; D possibly corresponds to TRBD2 (6 bases). The V gene lost 5 bases and the J gene lost 3 bases, with 11 bases spanning the gap. Per the germline V gene, CDR1 is SEHNR and CDR2 is FQNEAQ (reference sequence). The CDR3 length is 13 residues. The CDR3 region has the DNA TGTGCCAGCAGCCCCGGACTAAACTACGAGCAGTACTTC. Translating it yields CASSPGLNYEQYF.

The rearrangement joins TRBV9 to TRBJ2-1, with 9 bases aligning to TRBD2. Germline loops: CDR1 SGDLS, CDR2 YYNGEE. V was clipped by 3 bases and J by 6 bases; unmatched bases: 10. The CDR3 totals 16 residues. CDR3 sequence (DNA): TGTGCCAGCAGCGCGGGGGGGACTAGCCCCGGCAATGAGCAGTTCTTC. This codes for CASSAGGTSPGNEQFF.

Worth noting for this clone: Because it lacks the conserved phenylalanine or tryptophan at the end, this CDR3 is likely a read error. The chain combines TRBV27 with TRBJ1-2; D may be TRBD1 (5 bases). CDR1 MNHEY and CDR2 SMNVEV come from the germline V gene (reference sequence). Trimming shortened V by 0 bases and J by 4 bases, and 9 bases separated the two germline ends. There are 14 residues in the CDR3. CDR3 bases: TGTGCCAGCAGTTTATCGGCGGGGGGCTATGGCTACACCGTC. Translating it yields CASSLSAGGYGYTV.

The gene calls are TRBV4-1 and TRBJ2-5; D may be TRBD1 (5 bases). V lost 4 bases and J lost 5, with 14 bases in between. Germline-derived CDR1 and CDR2 are MGHRA and YSYEKL. The CDR3 totals 14 residues. The CDR3 DNA reads as TGCGCCAGCAGCCGGGGCGCGGCCGGGGAGACCCAGTACTTC. As protein: CASSRGAAGETQYF.